The entry below gives a single TCR beta chain sequence along with its context. Its specificity is unknown. Negatively enriched CD4+ T cells were divided by CD45RA into naive and memory. These data belong to a study of shared clonotypes between healthy human individuals. Study-level findings and limits: The study's rarefaction showed incomplete sorted-subset sequencing despite large depth.

Deep-level settings were used for running the assay. Genomic DNA from each subset was divided evenly over several immunoSEQ plates. Clones were read by immunoSEQ multiplex PCR, and TCRdb kept only the in-frame ones, dropping some. Of over 2 million clones listed, around 92% were seen once; the top ten hold more than 0.35%. The V and J ends lost 3 bases and 2 bases respectively, with 18 bases between them. The CDR3 contains 16 residues. From germline, CDR1 is SGDLS and CDR2 YYNGEE. This clonotype was obtained from a young man in good health. Some clones in this sample may be carry-over from other donors' samples. The chain carries TRBV9 and TRBJ2-7; D is unresolved. Sequencing was done on a sample of naive CD4+ T cells from PBMCs. Subset here: CD45RA+ positively selected. In DNA form, the CDR3 reads TGTGCCAGCAGCGGAGACCCAACGGGTAGGACCTACGAGCAGTACTTC. Protein product: CASSGDPTGRTYEQYF.